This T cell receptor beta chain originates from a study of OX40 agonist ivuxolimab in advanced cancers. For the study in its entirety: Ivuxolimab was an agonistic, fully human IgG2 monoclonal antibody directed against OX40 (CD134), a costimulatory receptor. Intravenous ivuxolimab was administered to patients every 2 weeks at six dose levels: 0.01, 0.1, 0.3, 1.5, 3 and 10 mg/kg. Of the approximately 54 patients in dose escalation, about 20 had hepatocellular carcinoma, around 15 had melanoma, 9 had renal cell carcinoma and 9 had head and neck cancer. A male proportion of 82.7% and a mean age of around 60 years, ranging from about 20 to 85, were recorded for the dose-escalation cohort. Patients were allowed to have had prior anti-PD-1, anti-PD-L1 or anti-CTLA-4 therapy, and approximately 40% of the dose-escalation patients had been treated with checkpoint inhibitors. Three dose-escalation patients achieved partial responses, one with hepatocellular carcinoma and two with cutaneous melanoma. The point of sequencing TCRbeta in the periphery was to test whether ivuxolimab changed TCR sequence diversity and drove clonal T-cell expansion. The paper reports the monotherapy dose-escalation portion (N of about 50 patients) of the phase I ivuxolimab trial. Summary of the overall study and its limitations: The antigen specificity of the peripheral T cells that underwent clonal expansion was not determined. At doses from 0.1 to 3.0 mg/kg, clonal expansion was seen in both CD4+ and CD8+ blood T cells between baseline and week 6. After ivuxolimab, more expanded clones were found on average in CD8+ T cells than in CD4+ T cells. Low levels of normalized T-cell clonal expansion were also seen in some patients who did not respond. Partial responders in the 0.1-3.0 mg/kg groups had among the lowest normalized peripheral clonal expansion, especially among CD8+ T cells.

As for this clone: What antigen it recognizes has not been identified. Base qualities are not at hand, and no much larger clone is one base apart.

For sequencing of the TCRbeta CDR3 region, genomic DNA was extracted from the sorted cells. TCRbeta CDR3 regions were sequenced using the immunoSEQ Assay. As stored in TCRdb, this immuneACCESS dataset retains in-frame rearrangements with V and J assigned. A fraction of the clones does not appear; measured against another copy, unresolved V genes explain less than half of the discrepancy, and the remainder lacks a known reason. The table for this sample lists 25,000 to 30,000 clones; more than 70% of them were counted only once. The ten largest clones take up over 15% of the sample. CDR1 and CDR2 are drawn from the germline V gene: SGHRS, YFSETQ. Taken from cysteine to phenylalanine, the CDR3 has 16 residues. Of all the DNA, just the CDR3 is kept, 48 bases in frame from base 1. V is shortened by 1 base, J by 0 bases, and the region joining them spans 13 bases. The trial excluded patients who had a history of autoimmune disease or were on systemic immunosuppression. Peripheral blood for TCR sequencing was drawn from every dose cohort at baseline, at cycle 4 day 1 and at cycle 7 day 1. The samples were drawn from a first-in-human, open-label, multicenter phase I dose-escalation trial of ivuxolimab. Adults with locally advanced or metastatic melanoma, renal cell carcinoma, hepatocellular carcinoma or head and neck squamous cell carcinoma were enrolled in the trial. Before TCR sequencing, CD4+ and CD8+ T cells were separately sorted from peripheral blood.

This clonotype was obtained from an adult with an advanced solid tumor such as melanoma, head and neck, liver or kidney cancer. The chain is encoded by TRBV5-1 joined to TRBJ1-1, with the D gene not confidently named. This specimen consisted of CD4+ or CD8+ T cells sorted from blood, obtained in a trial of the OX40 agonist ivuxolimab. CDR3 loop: CASSLTSQDLNTEAFF. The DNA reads TGCGCCAGCAGCTTGACCTCCCAGGACCTGAACACTGAAGCTTTCTTT.